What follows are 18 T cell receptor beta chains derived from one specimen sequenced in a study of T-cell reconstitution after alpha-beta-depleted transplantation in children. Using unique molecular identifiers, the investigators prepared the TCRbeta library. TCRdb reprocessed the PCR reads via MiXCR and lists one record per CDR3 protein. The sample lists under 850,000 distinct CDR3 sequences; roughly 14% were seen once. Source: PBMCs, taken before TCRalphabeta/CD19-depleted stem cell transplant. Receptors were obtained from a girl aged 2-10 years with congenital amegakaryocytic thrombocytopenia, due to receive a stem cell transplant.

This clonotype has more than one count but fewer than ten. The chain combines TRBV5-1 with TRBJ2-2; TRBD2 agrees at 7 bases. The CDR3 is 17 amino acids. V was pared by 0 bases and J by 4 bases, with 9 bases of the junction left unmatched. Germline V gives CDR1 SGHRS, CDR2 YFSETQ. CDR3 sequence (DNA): TGCGCCAGCAGCTTGGTACTACTAGCGCAGGCCACCGGGGAGCTGTTTTTT. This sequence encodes CASSLVLLAQATGELFF. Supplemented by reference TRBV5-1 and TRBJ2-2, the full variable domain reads KAGVTQTPRYLIKTRGQQVTLSCSPISGHRSVSWYQQTPGQGLQFLFEYFSETQRNKGNFPGRFSGRQFSNSRSEMNVSTLELGDSALYLCASSLVLLAQATGELFFGEGSRLTVL.

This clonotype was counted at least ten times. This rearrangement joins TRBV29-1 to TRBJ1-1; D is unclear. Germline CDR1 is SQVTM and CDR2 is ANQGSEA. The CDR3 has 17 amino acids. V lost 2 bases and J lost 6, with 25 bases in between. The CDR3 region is CSVELTYSPWAGAEAFF. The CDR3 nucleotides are TGCAGCGTTGAACTAACCTATTCCCCCTGGGCAGGCGCTGAAGCTTTCTTT.

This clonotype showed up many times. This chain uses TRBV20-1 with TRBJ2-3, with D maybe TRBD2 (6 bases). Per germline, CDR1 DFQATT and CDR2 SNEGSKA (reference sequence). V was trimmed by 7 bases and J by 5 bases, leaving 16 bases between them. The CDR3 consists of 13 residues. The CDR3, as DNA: TGCAGTGGGTCCGGCGGGATCAAAGATACGCAGTATTTT. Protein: CSGSGGIKDTQYF.

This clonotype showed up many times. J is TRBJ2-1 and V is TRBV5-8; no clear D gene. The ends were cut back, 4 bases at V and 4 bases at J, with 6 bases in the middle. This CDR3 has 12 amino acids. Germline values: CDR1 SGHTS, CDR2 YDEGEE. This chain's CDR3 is CASSNQYNEQFF. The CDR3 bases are TGTGCCAGCAGCAACCAATACAATGAGCAGTTCTTC.

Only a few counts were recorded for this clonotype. The CDR3 DNA sequence: TGTGCCAGCAGCTTACAGCGGGATCCCAATGAGCAGTTCTTC. Amino acid sequence: CASSLQRDPNEQFF. V gene TRBV7-9 combines with J gene TRBJ2-1; 7 bases are a match to TRBD2. The CDR3 runs 14 residues. Germline V gene sequence: CDR1 SEHNR, CDR2 FQNEAQ (reference sequence). Unmatched junction bases numbered 4, after V lost 2 bases and J lost 6 bases.

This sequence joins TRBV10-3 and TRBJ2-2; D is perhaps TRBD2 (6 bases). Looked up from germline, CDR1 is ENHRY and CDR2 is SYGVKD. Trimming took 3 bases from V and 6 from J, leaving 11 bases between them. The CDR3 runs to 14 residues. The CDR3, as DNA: TGTGCCATCAGTGATCCGCGGGGCCCCGGGGAGCTGTTTTTT. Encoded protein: CAISDPRGPGELFF.

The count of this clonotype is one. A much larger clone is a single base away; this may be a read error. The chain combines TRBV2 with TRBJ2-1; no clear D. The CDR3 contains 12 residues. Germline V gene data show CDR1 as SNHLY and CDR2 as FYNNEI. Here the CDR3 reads CTSSLTRREQFF. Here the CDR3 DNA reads TGTACCAGCAGTTTGACCCGGAGAGAGCAGTTCTTC.

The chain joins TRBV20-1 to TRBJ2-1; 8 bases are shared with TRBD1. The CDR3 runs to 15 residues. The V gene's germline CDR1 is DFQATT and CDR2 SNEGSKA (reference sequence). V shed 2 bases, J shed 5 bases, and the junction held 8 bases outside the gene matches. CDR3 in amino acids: CSARKLQGDHNEQFF. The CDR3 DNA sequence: TGCAGTGCTAGAAAGCTACAGGGGGACCACAATGAGCAGTTCTTC.

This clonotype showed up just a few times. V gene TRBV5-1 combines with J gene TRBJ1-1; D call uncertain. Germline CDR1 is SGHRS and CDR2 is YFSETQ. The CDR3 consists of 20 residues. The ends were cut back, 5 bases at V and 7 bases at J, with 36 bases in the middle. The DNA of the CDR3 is TGCGCCAGCAGAGTTGGAGCCGGCGGACGAGCCTCGGGGAGTAGACTTGAAGCTTTCTTT. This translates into CASRVGAGGRASGSRLEAFF.

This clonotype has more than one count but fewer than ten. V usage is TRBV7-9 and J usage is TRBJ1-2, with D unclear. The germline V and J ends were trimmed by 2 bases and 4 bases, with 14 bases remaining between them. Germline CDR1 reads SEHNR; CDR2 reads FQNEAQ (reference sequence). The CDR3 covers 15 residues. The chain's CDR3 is CASSLSSAGFYGYTF. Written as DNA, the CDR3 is TGTGCCAGCAGCTTAAGTTCGGCGGGGTTCTATGGCTACACCTTC.

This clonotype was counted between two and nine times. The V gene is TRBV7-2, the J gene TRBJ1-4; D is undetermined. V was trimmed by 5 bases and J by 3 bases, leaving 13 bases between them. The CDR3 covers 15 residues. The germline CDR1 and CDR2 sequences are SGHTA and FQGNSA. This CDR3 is CASSPGRVPNEKLFF. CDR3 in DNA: TGTGCCAGCAGCCCAGGCCGCGTTCCTAATGAAAAACTGTTTTTT.

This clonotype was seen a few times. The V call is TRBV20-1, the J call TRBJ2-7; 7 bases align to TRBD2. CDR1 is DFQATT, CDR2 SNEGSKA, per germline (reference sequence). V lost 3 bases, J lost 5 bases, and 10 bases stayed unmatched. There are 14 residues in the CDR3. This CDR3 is CSASLHGEGHEQYF. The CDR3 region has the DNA TGCAGTGCTAGCCTACACGGGGAGGGCCACGAGCAGTACTTC.

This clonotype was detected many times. The CDR3 loop is CATSDATGYEQYF. In nucleotides, the CDR3 is TGTGCCACCAGTGATGCGACAGGGTACGAGCAGTACTTC. The chain carries TRBV24-1 and TRBJ2-7; 7 positions match TRBD1. The length of the CDR3 is 13 residues. V was clipped by 3 bases and J by 4 bases; unmatched bases: 2. Germline CDR1 KGHDR, CDR2 SFDVKD.

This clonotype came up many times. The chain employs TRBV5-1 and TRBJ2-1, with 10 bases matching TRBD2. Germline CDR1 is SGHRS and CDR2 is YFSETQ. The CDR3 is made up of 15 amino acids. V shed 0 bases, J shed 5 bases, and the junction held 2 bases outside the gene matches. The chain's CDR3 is CASSLASGRDNEQFF. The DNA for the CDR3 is TGCGCCAGCAGCTTGGCTAGCGGGAGAGACAATGAGCAGTTCTTC.

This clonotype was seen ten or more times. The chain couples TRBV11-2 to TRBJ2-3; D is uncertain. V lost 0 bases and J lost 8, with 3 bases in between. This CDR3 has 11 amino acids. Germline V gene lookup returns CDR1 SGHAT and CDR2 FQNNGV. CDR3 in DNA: TGTGCCAGCAGCTTAGAGAGTACGCAGTATTTT. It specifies CASSLESTQYF.

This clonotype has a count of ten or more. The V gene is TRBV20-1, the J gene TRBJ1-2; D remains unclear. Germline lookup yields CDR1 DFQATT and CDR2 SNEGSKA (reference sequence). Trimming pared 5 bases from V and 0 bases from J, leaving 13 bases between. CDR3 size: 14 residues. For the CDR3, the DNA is TGCAGTGCTTGGCGGAGCCAGACTAACTATGGCTACACCTTC. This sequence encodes CSAWRSQTNYGYTF.

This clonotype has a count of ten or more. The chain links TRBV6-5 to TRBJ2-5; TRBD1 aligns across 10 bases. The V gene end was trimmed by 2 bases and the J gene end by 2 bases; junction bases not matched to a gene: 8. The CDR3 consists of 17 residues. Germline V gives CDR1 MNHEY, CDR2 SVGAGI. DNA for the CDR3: TGTGCCAGCAGTTACCGAACCCCGGGACAGGGGCAAGAGACCCAGTACTTC. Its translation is CASSYRTPGQGQETQYF.

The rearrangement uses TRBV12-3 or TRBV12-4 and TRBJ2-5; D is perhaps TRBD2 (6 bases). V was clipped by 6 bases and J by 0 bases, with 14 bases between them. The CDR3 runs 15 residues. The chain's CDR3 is CASSFQGDYQETQYF. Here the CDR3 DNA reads TGTGCCAGCAGCTTCCAAGGGGACTACCAAGAGACCCAGTACTTC.